This T cell receptor beta chain is from a study of blood T cell repertoires in COVID-19. Across the study: Acute and convalescent COVID-19 specimens originated in the United States, Italy and Spain. PBMCs, B-cell-depleted T cells, or T cells were the source of the cDNA or gDNA that made up the material.

During active infection, Seattle patients enrolled and were then monitored through disease. Germline CDR1 SEHNR, CDR2 FQNEAQ (reference sequence). V was trimmed by 1 base and J by 9 bases, leaving 13 bases between them. The CDR3 contains 14 residues. The sample holds a few counts of this clone. The assay was immunoSEQ multiplex PCR, and TCRdb's table has in-frame clones only and misses some. The sample lists 180,000 or so clones, roughly 79% occurring once. The V call is TRBV7-9, the J call TRBJ2-4; D is undetermined. The sequencing sample was made of peripheral blood. The clonotype comes from a woman aged 40 to 50 with COVID-19, enrolled during active disease. The CDR3 bases are TGTGCCAGCAGCTTAGGCACGACTTTGGGCATTCAGTACTTC. The encoded protein is CASSLGTTLGIQYF.